These 14 T cell receptor beta chains were all obtained from the same sample, sequenced in a study of cytomegalovirus exposure and HLA in healthy donors. The PCR contained 60 Vbeta and 13 Jbeta primers. Data came from immunoSEQ multiplex PCR; TCRdb stores just in-frame clones and leaves some out. The sample yields 100,000 to 140,000 clones, approximately 80% seen once. The sequenced sample was PBMCs. The receptors here all came from a male donor in good health and CMV-seronegative.

The chain is built from TRBV6-5 and TRBJ2-7; tentatively, D is TRBD2 (6 bases). CDR1 is MNHEY, CDR2 SVGAGI, per germline. The CDR3 length is 14 residues. V lost 2 bases to trimming and J lost 0 bases, with 8 bases between them. The CDR3 coding sequence is TGTGCCAGCAGTTACATCGGGAGCTCCTACGAGCAGTACTTC. This codes for CASSYIGSSYEQYF.

The V and J genes are TRBV19 and TRBJ2-1; D might be TRBD2 (5 bases). The CDR3 has 12 amino acids. The V end lost 2 bases, the J end lost 10 bases, and 9 bases lay between the germline ends. Looked up from germline, CDR1 is LNHDA and CDR2 is SQIVND (reference sequence). CDR3 DNA: TGTGCCAGTAGTATACTAGCCGGGGAGCAGTTCTTC. It yields the protein CASSILAGEQFF.

This chain joins TRBV29-1 and TRBJ2-2, with no clear D. Between the trimmed V and J ends, which lost 3 bases and 1 base, there was a span of 3 bases. The germline V gene encodes CDR1 SQVTM and CDR2 ANQGSEA. This CDR3 is built from 12 residues. CDR3 protein: CSVERNTGELFF. The CDR3, as DNA: TGCAGCGTTGAGCGGAACACCGGGGAGCTGTTTTTT.

The chain is built from TRBV19 and TRBJ2-1, with D possibly matching TRBD1 (6 bases). The CDR3 runs 15 residues. Trimming shortened V by 7 bases and J by 9 bases, and 22 bases separated the two germline ends. The germline V gene encodes CDR1 LNHDA and CDR2 SQIVND (reference sequence). The CDR3 DNA follows: TGTGCCAGTACCATGACAGGTAGCCGCAAGGGTGAGCAGTTCTTC. Translation: CASTMTGSRKGEQFF.

The chain employs TRBV28 and TRBJ1-1; D is possibly TRBD1 (5 bases). This CDR3 spans 14 amino acids. The germline V and J ends were trimmed by 5 bases and 1 base, with 11 bases remaining between them. Germline V gives CDR1 MDHEN, CDR2 SYDVKM. CDR3 in amino acids: CASSLTVGNTEAFF. In DNA, the CDR3 is TGTGCCAGCAGTCTGACAGTGGGGAACACTGAAGCTTTCTTT.

The V and J genes are TRBV5-8 and TRBJ2-7, with a weak D call TRBD2 (7 bases). Per the germline V gene, CDR1 is SGHTS and CDR2 is YDEGEE. Trimming shortened V by 1 base and J by 4 bases, and 15 bases separated the two germline ends. The CDR3 is 15 amino acids. The CDR3 DNA reads as TGTGCCAGCAGCTTGAGGGGGGGACGCTCTTACGAGCAGTACTTC. Its translation: CASSLRGGRSYEQYF. Complete variable domain (other parts from reference TRBV5-8 and TRBJ2-7): EAGVTQSPTHLIKTRGQQATLRCSPISGHTSVYWYQQALGLGLQFLLWYDEGEERNRGNFPPRFSGRQFPNYSSELNVNALELEDSALYLCASSLRGGRSYEQYFGPGTRLTVT.

This clone has more than one count but fewer than ten. V and J are TRBV21-1 and TRBJ1-5; TRBD1, as called in the table, went unchecked against the DNA. TRBV21-1 constitutes a pseudogene. The CDR3 totals 14 residues. DNA of the CDR3: TGTGCCATCCCCACCCAGGGGGCGATTCAGCCCCAGCATTTT. It specifies CAIPTQGAIQPQHF.

The chain uses TRBV6-6 and TRBJ2-2; TRBD1 matches 7 bases. Trimming cost V 4 bases and J 7 bases; bases outside gene matches: 6. The CDR3 loop spans 14 amino acids. Germline V gene lookup returns CDR1 MNHNY and CDR2 SVGAGI (reference sequence). The CDR3 bases are TGTGCCAGCAGTTCCCCACAGGGGTTCGGGGAGCTGTTTTTT. The encoded protein is CASSSPQGFGELFF.

The rearrangement uses TRBV21-1 and TRBJ1-2; no DNA check was done on the table's D call, TRBD1. TRBV21-1 is assigned pseudogene status. This CDR3 is built from 15 residues. The CDR3 sequence: CASSKVQGFNYGYTF. CDR3 in DNA: TGTGCCAGCAGCAAAGTTCAGGGCTTTAACTATGGCTACACCTTC.

This chain joins TRBV28 and TRBJ2-7; 9 positions agree with TRBD2. The CDR3 has 14 amino acids. Trimming cost V 4 bases and J 2 bases; bases outside gene matches: 3. Per germline, CDR1 MDHEN and CDR2 SYDVKM. In DNA form, the CDR3 reads TGTGCCAGCAGTTCCAGACTAGCGGCCTACGAGCAGTACTTC. It translates to CASSSRLAAYEQYF.

This chain links TRBV27 with TRBJ1-3; D unresolved. V was clipped by 3 bases and J by 2 bases, with 5 bases between them. There are 13 residues in the CDR3. CDR1 is MNHEY and CDR2 is SMNVEV in the germline V gene (reference sequence). CDR3 sequence (DNA): TGTGCCAGCAGTTTTAGCGCTGGAAACACCATATATTTT. It yields the protein CASSFSAGNTIYF.

The V and J genes are TRBV5-5 and TRBJ1-5, with 10 positions matching TRBD1. CDR3 length: 18 residues. Germline V gene sequence: CDR1 SGHKS, CDR2 YYEKEE (reference sequence). The J segment lost 0 bases and the V segment lost 0 bases, leaving 6 bases of the junction unmatched. The CDR3 bases are TGTGCCAGCAGCTTGGCCAGGACAGGGGGTAATAGCAATCAGCCCCAGCATTTT. This translates into CASSLARTGGNSNQPQHF.

The chain carries TRBV7-9 and TRBJ2-7; the match to TRBD1 covers 7 bases. This CDR3 is 14 amino acids long. Germline lookup yields CDR1 SEHNR and CDR2 FQNEAQ (reference sequence). The trim removed 4 bases at V and 2 bases at J, leaving 5 bases unmatched. The CDR3 DNA follows: TGTGCCAGCAGCTCACAGGGGAAGGCCTACGAGCAGTACTTC. This translates into CASSSQGKAYEQYF. Looking up the rest from reference TRBV7-9 and TRBJ2-7 gives the full variable domain: DTGVSQNPRHKITKRGQNVTFRCDPISEHNRLYWYRQTLGQGPEFLTYFQNEAQLEKSRLLSDRFSAERPKGSFSTLEIQRTEQGDSAMYLCASSSQGKAYEQYFGPGTRLTVT.

There are a few counts of this clone. This chain links TRBV6-5 with TRBJ1-2, with a tentative D call TRBD1 (5 bases). V lost 0 bases, J lost 4 bases, and 9 bases lay in between. This CDR3 region has 14 residues. The germline V gene has CDR1 MNHEY and CDR2 SVGAGI. Written as DNA, the CDR3 is TGTGCCAGCAGTTACTCACAGGCTCCCTATGGCTACACCTTC. Translation gives CASSYSQAPYGYTF.